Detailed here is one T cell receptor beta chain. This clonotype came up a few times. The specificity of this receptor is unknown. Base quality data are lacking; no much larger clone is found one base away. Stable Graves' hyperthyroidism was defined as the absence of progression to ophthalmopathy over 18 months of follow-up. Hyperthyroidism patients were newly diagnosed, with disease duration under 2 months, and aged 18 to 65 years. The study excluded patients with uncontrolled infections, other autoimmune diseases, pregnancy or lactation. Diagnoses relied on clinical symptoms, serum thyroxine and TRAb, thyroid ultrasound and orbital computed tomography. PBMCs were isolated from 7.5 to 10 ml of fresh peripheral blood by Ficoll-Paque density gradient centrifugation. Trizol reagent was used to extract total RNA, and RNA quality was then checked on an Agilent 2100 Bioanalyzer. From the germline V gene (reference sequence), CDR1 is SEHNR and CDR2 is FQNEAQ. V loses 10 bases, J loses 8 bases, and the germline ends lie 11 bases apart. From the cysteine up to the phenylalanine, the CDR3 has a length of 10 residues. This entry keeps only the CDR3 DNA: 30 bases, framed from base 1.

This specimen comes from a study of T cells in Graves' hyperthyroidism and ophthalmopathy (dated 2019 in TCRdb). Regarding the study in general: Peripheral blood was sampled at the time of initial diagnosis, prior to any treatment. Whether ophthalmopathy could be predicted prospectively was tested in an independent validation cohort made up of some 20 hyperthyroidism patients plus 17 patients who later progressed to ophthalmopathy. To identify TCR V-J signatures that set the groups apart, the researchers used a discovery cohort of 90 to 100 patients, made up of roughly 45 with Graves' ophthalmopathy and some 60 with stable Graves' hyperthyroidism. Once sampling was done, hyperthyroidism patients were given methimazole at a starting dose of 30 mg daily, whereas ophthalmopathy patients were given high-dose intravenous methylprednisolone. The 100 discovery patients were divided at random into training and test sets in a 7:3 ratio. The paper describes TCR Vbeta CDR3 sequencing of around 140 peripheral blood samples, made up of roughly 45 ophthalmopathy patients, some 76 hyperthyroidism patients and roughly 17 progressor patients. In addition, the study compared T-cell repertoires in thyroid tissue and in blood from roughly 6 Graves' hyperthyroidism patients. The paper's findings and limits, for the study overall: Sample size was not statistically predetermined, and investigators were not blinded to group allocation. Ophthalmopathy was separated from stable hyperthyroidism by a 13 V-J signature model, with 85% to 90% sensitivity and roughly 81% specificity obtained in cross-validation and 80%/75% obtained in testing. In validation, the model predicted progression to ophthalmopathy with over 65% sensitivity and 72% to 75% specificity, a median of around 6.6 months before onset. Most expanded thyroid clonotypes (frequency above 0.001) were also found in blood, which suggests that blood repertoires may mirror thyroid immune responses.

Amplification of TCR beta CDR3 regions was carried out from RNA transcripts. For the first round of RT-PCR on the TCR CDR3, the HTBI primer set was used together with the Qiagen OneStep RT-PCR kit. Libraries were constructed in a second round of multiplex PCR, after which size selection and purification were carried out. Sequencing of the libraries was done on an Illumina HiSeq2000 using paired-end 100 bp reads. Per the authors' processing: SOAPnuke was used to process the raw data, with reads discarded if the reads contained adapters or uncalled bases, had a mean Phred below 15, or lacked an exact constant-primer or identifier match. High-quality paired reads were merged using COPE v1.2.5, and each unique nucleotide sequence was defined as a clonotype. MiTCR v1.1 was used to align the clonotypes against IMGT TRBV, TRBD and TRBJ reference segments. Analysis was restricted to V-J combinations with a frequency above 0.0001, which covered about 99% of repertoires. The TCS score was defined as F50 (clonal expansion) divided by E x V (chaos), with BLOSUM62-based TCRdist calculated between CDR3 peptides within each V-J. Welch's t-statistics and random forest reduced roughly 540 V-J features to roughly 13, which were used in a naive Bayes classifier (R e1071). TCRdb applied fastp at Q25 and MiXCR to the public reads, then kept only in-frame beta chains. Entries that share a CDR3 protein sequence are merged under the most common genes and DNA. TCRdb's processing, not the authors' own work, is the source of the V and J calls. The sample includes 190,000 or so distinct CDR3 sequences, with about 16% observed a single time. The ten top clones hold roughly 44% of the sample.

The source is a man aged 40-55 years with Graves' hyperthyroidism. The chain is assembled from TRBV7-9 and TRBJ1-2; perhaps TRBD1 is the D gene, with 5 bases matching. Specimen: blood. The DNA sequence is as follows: TGTGCCACCACAGGTGGAGGCTACACCTTC. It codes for CATTGGGYTF.